One sample yielded the 18 T cell receptor beta chains listed below, sequenced in a study of CD8 T cells in ankylosing spondylitis. Each CDR3 protein gets one entry after TCRdb re-called the 5' RACE reads with MiXCR. Counted here are roughly 150,000 distinct CDR3 sequences, approximately 9% occurring once; the ten biggest clones make up around 16%. The material sequenced was blood, either unsorted or a sorted T cell fraction (not recorded which). The source of these receptors is a female donor with ankylosing spondylitis or in good health (not recorded which).

The table lists this clonotype with many counts. The chain has TRBV12-3 or TRBV12-4 and TRBJ2-5; D call uncertain. There are 15 residues in the CDR3. Trimming pared 3 bases from V and 1 base from J, leaving 12 bases between. CDR3 sequence reads: CASSFWGKGQETQYF. The CDR3 bases are TGTGCCAGCAGTTTTTGGGGAAAGGGCCAAGAGACCCAGTACTTC.

V gene TRBV12-5 combines with J gene TRBJ2-5, with D hard to call. Trimming stripped 1 base from V and 2 bases from J, with 8 bases between. CDR1 is LGHNT and CDR2 is FRNRAP in the germline V gene. This CDR3 region has 14 residues. DNA for the CDR3: TGTGCTAGTGGTTTGGGGAGCCCACAAGAGACCCAGTACTTC. The encoded protein is CASGLGSPQETQYF.

This chain connects TRBV14 to TRBJ1-1; no clear D gene. The CDR3 contains 16 residues. V shed 0 bases and J shed 5 bases, with 16 bases lying between them. Germline-derived CDR1 and CDR2 are SGHDN and FVKESK. The CDR3: CASSQDGVIEGTEAFF. DNA for the CDR3: TGTGCCAGCAGCCAAGATGGGGTTATAGAGGGAACTGAAGCTTTCTTT.

This clonotype was seen many times. The rearrangement links TRBV5-1 to TRBJ1-1; 8 positions match TRBD1. The CDR3 is made up of 16 amino acids. Per germline, CDR1 SGHRS and CDR2 YFSETQ. The J segment lost 4 bases and the V segment lost 2 bases, leaving 10 bases of the junction unmatched. This CDR3 is CASSLTGGGISTEAFF. CDR3 nucleotide sequence: TGCGCCAGCAGCTTAACAGGGGGAGGGATAAGCACTGAAGCTTTCTTT.

The rearrangement joins TRBV7-9 to TRBJ1-1; D perhaps matches TRBD1 (5 bases). The V and J ends lost 1 base and 10 bases respectively, with 10 bases between them. The CDR3 loop spans 12 amino acids. Germline V CDR1 and CDR2: SEHNR, FQNEAQ (reference sequence). The CDR3 DNA reads TGTGCCAGCAGCTTAGGGGACCGTTTAGCTTTCTTT. It is translated as CASSLGDRLAFF.

This clonotype was seen repeatedly, ten times or more. The chain uses TRBV5-1 and TRBJ1-2; 7 bases are shared with TRBD1. Germline CDR1 SGHRS, CDR2 YFSETQ. V gave up 4 bases and J gave up 6 bases; unmatched junction bases: 9. This CDR3 has 14 residues. The CDR3, as DNA: TGCGCCAGCAGCCCAACTGGACAGGAGGATGGCTACACCTTC. It specifies CASSPTGQEDGYTF.

This clonotype was detected many times. The final CDR3 position lacks the conserved phenylalanine or tryptophan, pointing to a likely read error. It is unclear where the CDR3 begins or ends on the DNA, so no DNA is shown, and the CDR3 is as TCRdb lists it. The gene calls are TRBV28 and TRBJ1-1; no DNA check was done on the table's D call, TRBD1. Germline CDR1 reads MDHEN; CDR2 reads SYDVKM. Inclusive of both ends, the CDR3 amounts to 11 amino acids. The CDR3 sequence: CASSLAPTQLV.

The chain combines TRBV20-1 with TRBJ2-1; 9 bases are shared with TRBD2. Germline CDR1 reads DFQATT; CDR2 reads SNEGSKA (reference sequence). The CDR3 length is 16 residues. V lost 3 bases, J lost 8 bases, and 14 bases stayed unmatched. CDR3 nucleotide sequence: TGCAGTGCTAGTGCCAGCGGGAGGTCCTTTGTCTATGAGCAGTTCTTC. This translates into CSASASGRSFVYEQFF.

The V gene is TRBV7-6, the J gene TRBJ2-2; D is perhaps TRBD1 or TRBD2 (5 bases each). This CDR3 contains 14 residues. The germline CDR1 and CDR2 sequences are SGHVS and FNYEAQ. Trimming cost V 1 base and J 3 bases, with 6 bases left between them. The CDR3 sequence is CASSLVGDTGELFF. The CDR3, as DNA: TGTGCCAGCAGCTTAGTGGGGGACACCGGGGAGCTGTTTTTT.

This clonotype showed up just a few times. CDR3 loop: CASSIQGEPPNYNEQFF. For the CDR3, the DNA is TGTGCCAGCAGTATACAGGGGGAACCACCCAATTACAATGAGCAGTTCTTC. The chain links TRBV6-5 to TRBJ2-1; 8 bases match TRBD1. Germline V gene sequence: CDR1 MNHEY, CDR2 SVGAGI. V gave up 5 bases and J gave up 4 bases; unmatched junction bases: 13. CDR3 size: 17 residues.

This clonotype was found a few times. CDR3 sequence: CASSRRGSSYNEQFF. The CDR3 bases are TGCGCCAGCAGCCGCAGGGGTTCATCCTACAATGAGCAGTTCTTC. The chain combines TRBV4-3 with TRBJ2-1; tentative D call: TRBD1 (6 bases). CDR1 LGHNA and CDR2 YSLEER come from the germline V gene. The CDR3 runs 15 residues. V shed 4 bases and J shed 1 base, with 11 bases lying between them.

The J gene is TRBJ2-1, the V gene TRBV9; a weak D match, TRBD1 (6 bases). The CDR3 runs to 14 residues. Germline V gene sequence: CDR1 SGDLS, CDR2 YYNGEE. V was shortened by 3 bases and J by 5 bases, with 12 bases between the two germline ends. The CDR3 nucleotides are TGTGCCAGCAGCGACCAGGGGATGGACAATGAGCAGTTCTTC. Protein: CASSDQGMDNEQFF.

This clonotype was detected only a few times. V is TRBV20-1 and J is TRBJ1-1, with a possible D match to TRBD1 (6 bases). CDR1 and CDR2 from the germline V gene are DFQATT and SNEGSKA (reference sequence). The CDR3 runs to 13 residues. Trimming pared 0 bases from V and 4 bases from J, leaving 9 bases between. The CDR3 DNA reads TGCAGTGCTAGAGAGCAGGGGACCACTGAAGCTTTCTTT. It specifies CSAREQGTTEAFF.

In its sample, this clonotype was seen a few times. V is TRBV28 and J is TRBJ2-7; 12 bases are a match to TRBD2. Per germline, CDR1 MDHEN and CDR2 SYDVKM. V shed 6 bases, J shed 4 bases, and the junction held 7 bases outside the gene matches. CDR3 size: 15 residues. As DNA, the CDR3 is TGTGCCAGCAGGGGCCCGACTAGCGGGAGATACGAGCAGTACTTC. Protein sequence: CASRGPTSGRYEQYF.

V and J are TRBV5-5 and TRBJ2-7, with TRBD1 matching 11 bases. The length of the CDR3 is 15 residues. Germline loops: CDR1 SGHKS, CDR2 YYEKEE (reference sequence). The junction had 7 bases not matched to a gene; V was cut back by 5 bases and J by 3 bases. For the CDR3, the DNA is TGTGCCAGCAGGGCTCCGGGACAGGGGGTCTACGAGCAGTACTTC. Its translation is CASRAPGQGVYEQYF. The variable domain in full, completed from reference TRBV5-5 and TRBJ2-7, reads DAGVTQSPTHLIKTRGQQVTLRCSPISGHKSVSWYQQVLGQGPQFIFQYYEKEERGRGNFPDRFSARQFPNYSSELNVNALLLGDSALYLCASRAPGQGVYEQYFGPGTRLTVT.

This clonotype turned up a few times. V and J are TRBV18 and TRBJ2-7, with 8 bases aligning to TRBD2. Trimming removed 3 bases from V and 0 bases from J; junction bases left unmatched: 13. The CDR3 runs to 18 residues. The germline V gene encodes CDR1 KGHSH and CDR2 LQKENI. The CDR3 DNA is TGTGCCAGCTCACCGAGGGGACCTAGCGGGCGTTTCTCCTACGAGCAGTACTTC. It encodes CASSPRGPSGRFSYEQYF.

This clonotype was seen many times. The gene calls are TRBV29-1 and TRBJ2-7; tentatively, D is TRBD1 (6 bases). The CDR3 totals 13 residues. The germline V gene has CDR1 SQVTM and CDR2 ANQGSEA. The ends were cut back, 2 bases at V and 2 bases at J, with 10 bases in the middle. In nucleotides, the CDR3 is TGCAGCGTTGAAACAGGGATCACCTACGAGCAGTACTTC. It translates to CSVETGITYEQYF.

This rearrangement joins TRBV9 to TRBJ1-2; a possible D gene is TRBD1 (6 bases). The CDR3 totals 12 residues. Germline V gene sequence: CDR1 SGDLS, CDR2 YYNGEE. The V gene lost 4 bases and the J gene lost 6 bases, with 10 bases spanning the gap. CDR3 bases: TGTGCCAGCAGCCAGGGGAACGATGGCTACACCTTC. The encoded protein is CASSQGNDGYTF.